This T cell receptor (beta chain) stems from a study of blood T cells in healthy people across ages. The V and J ends lost 3 bases and 3 bases respectively, with 13 bases between them. The CDR3 has 14 amino acids. Germline values: CDR1 SGHRS, CDR2 YFSETQ. Together with a sample-barcoded 5' primer, a J-beta primer mix was included in a second PCR lasting roughly 6 to 12 cycles. In TCRdb, the 5' RACE reads were re-called with MiXCR into one record per CDR3 protein. Counted here are 800,000 to 950,000 distinct CDR3 sequences, roughly 43% occurring once; the ten biggest clones make up 13%. This clonotype was detected a few times.

J is TRBJ2-7 and V is TRBV5-1; D may correspond to TRBD1 or TRBD2 (5 bases each). This receptor was identified in a man aged 30 to 45 in good health. Source material: blood. CDR3 sequence: CASSSQGEIYEQYF. CDR3 DNA sequence: TGCGCCAGCAGCTCCCAGGGAGAAATCTACGAGCAGTACTTC.